This TCR beta chain was observed in a study of blood T cell repertoires in COVID-19. Study context: Sources were T cells, B-cell-depleted T cells, or PBMCs; the material itself was cDNA or gDNA.

Germline lookup yields CDR1 SNHLY and CDR2 FYNNEI. V was pared by 7 bases and J by 6 bases, with 10 bases between. This CDR3 comprises 12 residues. Per the study methods: Quantification of nucleated cells was approximated via reference gene primer amplification. Assay: immunoSEQ multiplex PCR; the TCRdb copy retains only in-frame clones and omits some. The D gene and trimming were derived from the DNA, and the V and J assignments and clone size from that table. The sample has about 300,000 clones; roughly nine tenths are singletons. The participants were between roughly 18 and 100 years old and came from 20 to 30 US areas. Before being deemed recovered, Cohort 3 donors had two negative PCRs, clearance, or symptom resolution.

This clonotype was sampled from a woman aged 40 to 55 who had recovered from COVID-19. What was sequenced was PBMCs or T cells enriched from blood (not recorded which). The chain couples TRBV2 to TRBJ2-1; no clear D. The CDR3 is CASNLERNEQFF. For the CDR3, the DNA is TGTGCCAGCAACCTCGAGCGCAATGAGCAGTTCTTC.